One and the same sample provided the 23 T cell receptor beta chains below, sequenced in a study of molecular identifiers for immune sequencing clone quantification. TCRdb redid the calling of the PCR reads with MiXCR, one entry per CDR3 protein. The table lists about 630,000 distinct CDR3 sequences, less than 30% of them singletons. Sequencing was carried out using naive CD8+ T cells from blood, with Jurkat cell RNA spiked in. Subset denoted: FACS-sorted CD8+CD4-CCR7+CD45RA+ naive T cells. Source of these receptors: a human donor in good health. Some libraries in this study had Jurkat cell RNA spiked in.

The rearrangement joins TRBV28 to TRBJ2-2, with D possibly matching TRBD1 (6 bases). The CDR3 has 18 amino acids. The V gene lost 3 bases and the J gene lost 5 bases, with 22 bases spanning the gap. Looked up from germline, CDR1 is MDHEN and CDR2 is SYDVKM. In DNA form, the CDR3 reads TGTGCCAGCAGTTTCCCCCTTTATGACAGGACACAAACCGGGGAGCTGTTTTTT. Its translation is CASSFPLYDRTQTGELFF.

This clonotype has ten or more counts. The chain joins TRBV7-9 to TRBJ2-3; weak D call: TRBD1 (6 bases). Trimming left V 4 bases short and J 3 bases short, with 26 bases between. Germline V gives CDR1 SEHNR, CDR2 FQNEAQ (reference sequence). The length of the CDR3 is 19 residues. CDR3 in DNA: TGTGCCAGCAGCTCTACAGTGGGGGCGCATCCCGCGTGGACAGATACGCAGTATTTT. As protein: CASSSTVGAHPAWTDTQYF.

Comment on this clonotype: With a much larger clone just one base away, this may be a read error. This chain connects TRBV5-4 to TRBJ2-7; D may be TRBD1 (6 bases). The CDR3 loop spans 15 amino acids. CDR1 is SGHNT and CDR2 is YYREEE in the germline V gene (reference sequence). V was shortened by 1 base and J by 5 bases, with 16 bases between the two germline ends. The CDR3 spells CASSLPNRQGNEQYF. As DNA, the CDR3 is TGTGCCAGCAGCTTGCCGAACCGTCAGGGGAACGAGCAGTACTTC. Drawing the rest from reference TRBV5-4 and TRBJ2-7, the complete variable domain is ETGVTQSPTHLIKTRGQQVTLRCSSQSGHNTVSWYQQALGQGPQFIFQYYREEENGRGNFPPRFSGLQFPNYSSELNVNALELDDSALYLCASSLPNRQGNEQYFGPGTRLTVT.

The CDR3, as DNA: TGCGCCAGCAGTGGTTGGCTAGCGGGGAAACTAGTCAAAAACATTCAGTACTTC. Translating it yields CASSGWLAGKLVKNIQYF. The chain links TRBV10-2 to TRBJ2-4, with 9 bases identical to TRBD2. Trimming removed 4 bases from V and 3 bases from J; junction bases left unmatched: 13. This CDR3 region has 18 residues. Germline V gene lookup returns CDR1 WSHSY and CDR2 SAAADI.

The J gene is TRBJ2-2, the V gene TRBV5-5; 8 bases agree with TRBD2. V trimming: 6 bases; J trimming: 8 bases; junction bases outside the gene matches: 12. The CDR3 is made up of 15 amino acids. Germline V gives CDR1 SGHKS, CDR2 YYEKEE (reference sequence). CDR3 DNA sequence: TGTGCCAGCAACGGGAGGGCAGGTTCCGAAGGGGAGCTGTTTTTT. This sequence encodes CASNGRAGSEGELFF.

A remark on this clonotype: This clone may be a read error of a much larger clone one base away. The DNA for the CDR3 is TGCAGTGCTAGAGAGTCGACTAGCTGGAGCGAGCAGTACTTC. Translation gives CSARESTSWSEQYF. The rearrangement joins TRBV20-1 to TRBJ2-7, with 7 bases matching TRBD2. This CDR3 has 14 residues. CDR1 is DFQATT, CDR2 SNEGSKA, per germline (reference sequence). With 0 bases clipped from V and 6 bases from J, the junction kept 8 bases outside the gene matches.

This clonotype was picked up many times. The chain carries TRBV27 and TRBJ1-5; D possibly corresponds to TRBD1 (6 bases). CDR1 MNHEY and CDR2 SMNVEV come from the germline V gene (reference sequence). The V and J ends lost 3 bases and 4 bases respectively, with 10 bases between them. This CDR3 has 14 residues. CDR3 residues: CASSFAGANQPQHF. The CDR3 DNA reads TGTGCCAGCAGTTTCGCGGGGGCGAATCAGCCCCAGCATTTT.

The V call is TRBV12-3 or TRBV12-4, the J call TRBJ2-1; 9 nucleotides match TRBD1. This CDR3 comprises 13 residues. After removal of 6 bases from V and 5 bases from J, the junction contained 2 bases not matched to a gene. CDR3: CASSRDRDNEQFF. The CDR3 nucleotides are TGTGCCAGCAGCAGGGACAGGGACAATGAGCAGTTCTTC.

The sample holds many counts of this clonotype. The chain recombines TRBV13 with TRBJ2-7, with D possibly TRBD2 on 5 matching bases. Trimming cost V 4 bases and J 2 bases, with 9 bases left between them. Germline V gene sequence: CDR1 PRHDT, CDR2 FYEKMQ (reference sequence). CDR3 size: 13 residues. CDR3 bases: TGTGCCAGCAGCTCGGCCGGGGCCTACGAGCAGTACTTC. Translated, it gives CASSSAGAYEQYF.

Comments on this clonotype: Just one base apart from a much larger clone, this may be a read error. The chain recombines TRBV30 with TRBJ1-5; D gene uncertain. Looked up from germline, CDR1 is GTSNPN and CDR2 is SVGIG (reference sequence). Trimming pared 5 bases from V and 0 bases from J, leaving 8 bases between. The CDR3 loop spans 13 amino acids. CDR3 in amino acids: CAWGGNSNQPQHF. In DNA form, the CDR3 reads TGTGCCTGGGGCGGCAATAGCAATCAGCCCCAGCATTTT.

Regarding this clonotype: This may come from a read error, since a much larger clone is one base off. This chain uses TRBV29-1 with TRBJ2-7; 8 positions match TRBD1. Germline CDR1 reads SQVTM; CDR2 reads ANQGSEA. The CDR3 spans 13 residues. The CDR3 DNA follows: TGCAACGCCAGACAGGGGAGCTCCTACGAGCAGTACTTC. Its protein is CNARQGSSYEQYF.

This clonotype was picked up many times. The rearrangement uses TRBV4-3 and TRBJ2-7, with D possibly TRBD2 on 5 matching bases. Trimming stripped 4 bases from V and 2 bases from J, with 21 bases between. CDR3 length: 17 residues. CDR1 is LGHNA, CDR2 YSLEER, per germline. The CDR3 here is CASSPSKAGISPYEQYF. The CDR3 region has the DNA TGCGCCAGCAGCCCATCCAAGGCCGGGATATCCCCCTACGAGCAGTACTTC.

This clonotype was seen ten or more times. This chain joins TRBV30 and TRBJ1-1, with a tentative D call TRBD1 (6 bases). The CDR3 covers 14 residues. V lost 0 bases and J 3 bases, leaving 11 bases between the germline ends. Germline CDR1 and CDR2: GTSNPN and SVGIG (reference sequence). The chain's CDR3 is CAWSVRGADTEAFF. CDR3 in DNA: TGTGCCTGGAGTGTACGGGGGGCGGACACTGAAGCTTTCTTT.

CDR3 sequence (DNA): TGCGCCAGCAGCCATGGGACTAGCGGGAGGTTATCAGATACGCAGTATTTT. Translating gives CASSHGTSGRLSDTQYF. V gene TRBV4-1 combines with J gene TRBJ2-3, with 15 bases that match TRBD2. The CDR3 length is 17 residues. Germline trimming cut 3 bases from V and 4 bases from J; bases unmatched to any gene: 5. Germline CDR1 reads MGHRA; CDR2 reads YSYEKL.

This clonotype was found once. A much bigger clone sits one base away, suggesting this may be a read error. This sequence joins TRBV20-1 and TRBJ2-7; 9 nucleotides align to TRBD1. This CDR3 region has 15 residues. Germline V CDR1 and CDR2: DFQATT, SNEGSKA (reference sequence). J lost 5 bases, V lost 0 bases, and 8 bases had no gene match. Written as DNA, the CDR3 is TGCAGTGCTAGAGATTGGGACAGGGTTATCGACGAGCAGTACTTC. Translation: CSARDWDRVIDEQYF.

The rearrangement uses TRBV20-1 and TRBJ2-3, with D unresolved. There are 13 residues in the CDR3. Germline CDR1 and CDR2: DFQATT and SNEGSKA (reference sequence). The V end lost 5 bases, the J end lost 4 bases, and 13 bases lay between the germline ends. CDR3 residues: CSARPPPADTQYF. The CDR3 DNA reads TGCAGTGCTCGGCCCCCGCCCGCAGATACGCAGTATTTT.

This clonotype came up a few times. This chain's CDR3 is CASSYWENEQFF. The CDR3, as DNA: TGTGCCAGCAGTTACTGGGAGAATGAGCAGTTCTTC. The J gene is TRBJ2-1, the V gene TRBV6-2 or TRBV6-3, with D perhaps matching TRBD2 (5 bases). The CDR3 length is 12 residues. Trimming cost V 1 base and J 7 bases, with 5 bases left between them. The germline V gene encodes CDR1 MNHEY and CDR2 SVGEGT.

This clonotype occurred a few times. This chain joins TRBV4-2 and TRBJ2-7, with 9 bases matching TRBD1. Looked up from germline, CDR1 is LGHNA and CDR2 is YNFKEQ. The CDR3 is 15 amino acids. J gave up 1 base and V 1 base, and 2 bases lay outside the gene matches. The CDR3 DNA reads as TGTGCCAGCAGCCAAGGGGACAGGGTATCCTACGAGCAGTACTTC. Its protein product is CASSQGDRVSYEQYF.

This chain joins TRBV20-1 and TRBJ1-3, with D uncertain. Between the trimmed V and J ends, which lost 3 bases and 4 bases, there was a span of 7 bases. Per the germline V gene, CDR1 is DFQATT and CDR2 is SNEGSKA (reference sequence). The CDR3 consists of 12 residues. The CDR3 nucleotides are TGCAGTGCTAGTCCCCTAGGAAACACCATATATTTT. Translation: CSASPLGNTIYF.

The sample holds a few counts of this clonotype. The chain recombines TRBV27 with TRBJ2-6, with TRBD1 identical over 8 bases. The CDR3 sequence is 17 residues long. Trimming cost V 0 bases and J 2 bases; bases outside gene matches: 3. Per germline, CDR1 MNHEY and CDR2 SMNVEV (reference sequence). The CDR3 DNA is TGTGCCAGCAGTTTATCCGCAGGGGGCGCTGGGGCCAACGTCCTGACTTTC. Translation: CASSLSAGGAGANVLTF. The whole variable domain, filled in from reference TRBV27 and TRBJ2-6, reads EAQVTQNPRYLITVTGKKLTVTCSQNMNHEYMSWYRQDPGLGLRQIYYSMNVEVTDKGDVPEGYKVSRKEKRNFPLILESPSPNQTSLYFCASSLSAGGAGANVLTFGAGSRLTVL.

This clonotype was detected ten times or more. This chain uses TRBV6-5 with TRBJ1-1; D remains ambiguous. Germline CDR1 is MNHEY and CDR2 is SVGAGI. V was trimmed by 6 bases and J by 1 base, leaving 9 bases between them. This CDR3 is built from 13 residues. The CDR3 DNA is TGTGCCAGCAGAGTAGGTTCGAACACTGAAGCTTTCTTT. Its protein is CASRVGSNTEAFF.

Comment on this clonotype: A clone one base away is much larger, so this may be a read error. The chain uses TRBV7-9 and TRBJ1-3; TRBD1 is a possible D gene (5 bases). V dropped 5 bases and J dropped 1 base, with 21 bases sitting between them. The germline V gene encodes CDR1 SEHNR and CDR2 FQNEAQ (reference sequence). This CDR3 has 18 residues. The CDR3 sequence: CASSRKVDAGYSGNTIYF. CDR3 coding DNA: TGTGCCAGCAGCCGGAAGGTCGACGCAGGGTATTCTGGAAACACCATATATTTT.

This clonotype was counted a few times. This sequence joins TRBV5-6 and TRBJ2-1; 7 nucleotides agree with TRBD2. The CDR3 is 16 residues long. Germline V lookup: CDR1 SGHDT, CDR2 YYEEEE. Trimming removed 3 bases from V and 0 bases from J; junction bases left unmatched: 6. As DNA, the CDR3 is TGTGCCAGCAGCTACCGGGGGGTTAGCTCCTACAATGAGCAGTTCTTC. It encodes CASSYRGVSSYNEQFF.